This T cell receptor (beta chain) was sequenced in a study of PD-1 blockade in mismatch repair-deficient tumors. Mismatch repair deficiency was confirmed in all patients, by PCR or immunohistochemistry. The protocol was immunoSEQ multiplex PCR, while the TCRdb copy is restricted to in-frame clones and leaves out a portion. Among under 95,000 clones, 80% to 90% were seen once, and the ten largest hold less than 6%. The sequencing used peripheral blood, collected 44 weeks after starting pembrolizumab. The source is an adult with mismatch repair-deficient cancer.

CDR3 coding DNA: TGTGCCAGCACCCCCGGCTCCTACAATGAGCAGTTCTTC. The encoded protein is CASTPGSYNEQFF. This rearrangement joins TRBV7-2 to TRBJ2-1; D remains unclear. Deletions cut 7 bases from V and 0 bases from J, with 7 bases between. The CDR3 loop spans 13 amino acids. CDR1 and CDR2 (germline): SGHTA, FQGNSA.